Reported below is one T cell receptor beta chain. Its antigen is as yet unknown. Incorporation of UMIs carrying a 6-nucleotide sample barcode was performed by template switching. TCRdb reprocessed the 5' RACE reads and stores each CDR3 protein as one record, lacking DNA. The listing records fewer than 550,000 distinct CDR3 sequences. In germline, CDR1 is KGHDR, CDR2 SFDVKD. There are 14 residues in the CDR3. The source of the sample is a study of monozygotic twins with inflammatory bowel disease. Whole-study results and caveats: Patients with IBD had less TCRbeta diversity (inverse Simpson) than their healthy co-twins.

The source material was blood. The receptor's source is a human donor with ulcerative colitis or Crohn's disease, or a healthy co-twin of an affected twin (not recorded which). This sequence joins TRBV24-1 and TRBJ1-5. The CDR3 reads CATSETAFGLPQHF.